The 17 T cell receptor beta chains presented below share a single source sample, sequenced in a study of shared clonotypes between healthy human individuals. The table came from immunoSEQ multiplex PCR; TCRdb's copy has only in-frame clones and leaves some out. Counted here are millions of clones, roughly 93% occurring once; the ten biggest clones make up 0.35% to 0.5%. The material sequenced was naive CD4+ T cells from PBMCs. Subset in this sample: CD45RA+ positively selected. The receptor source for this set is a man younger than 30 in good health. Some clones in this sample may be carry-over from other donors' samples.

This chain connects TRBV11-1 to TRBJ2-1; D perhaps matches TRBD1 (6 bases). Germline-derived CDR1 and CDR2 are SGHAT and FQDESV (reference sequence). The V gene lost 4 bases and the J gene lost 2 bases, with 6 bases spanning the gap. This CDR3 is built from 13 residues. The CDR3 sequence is CASSWDTYNEQFF. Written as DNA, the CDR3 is TGTGCCAGCAGCTGGGACACCTACAATGAGCAGTTCTTC. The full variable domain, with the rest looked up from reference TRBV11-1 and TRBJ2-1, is EAEVAQSPRYKITEKSQAVAFWCDPISGHATLYWYRQILGQGPELLVQFQDESVVDDSQLPKDRFSAERLKGVDSTLKIQPAELGDSAMYLCASSWDTYNEQFFGPGTRLTVL.

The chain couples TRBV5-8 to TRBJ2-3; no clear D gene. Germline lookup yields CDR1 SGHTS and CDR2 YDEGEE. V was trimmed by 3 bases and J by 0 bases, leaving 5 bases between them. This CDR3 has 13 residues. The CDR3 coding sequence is TGTGCCAGCAGCTCCCCAAGCACAGATACGCAGTATTTT. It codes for CASSSPSTDTQYF.

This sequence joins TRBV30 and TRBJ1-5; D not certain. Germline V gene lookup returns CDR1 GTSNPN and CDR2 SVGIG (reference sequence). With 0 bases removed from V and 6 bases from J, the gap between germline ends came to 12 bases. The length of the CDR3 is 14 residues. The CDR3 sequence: CAWSVLVGSQPQHF. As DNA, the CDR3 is TGTGCCTGGAGTGTACTTGTTGGGAGTCAGCCCCAGCATTTT.

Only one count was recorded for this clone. CDR3 in amino acids: CASSWNPIFYNEQFF. DNA for the CDR3: TGTGCCAGCAGTTGGAACCCTATTTTCTACAATGAGCAGTTCTTC. V and J are TRBV27 and TRBJ2-1; D ambiguous. Germline V gives CDR1 MNHEY, CDR2 SMNVEV (reference sequence). The V end was cut by 4 bases, the J end by 3 bases, with 13 bases between. This CDR3 region has 15 residues.

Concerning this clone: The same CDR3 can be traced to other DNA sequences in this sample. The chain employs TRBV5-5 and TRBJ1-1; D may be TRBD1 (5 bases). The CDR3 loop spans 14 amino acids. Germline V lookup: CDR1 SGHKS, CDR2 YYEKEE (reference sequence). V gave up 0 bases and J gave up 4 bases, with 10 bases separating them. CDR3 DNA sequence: TGTGCCAGCAGCTTGGCGGGGGTTGGCACTGAAGCTTTCTTT. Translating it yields CASSLAGVGTEAFF.

CDR3 residues: CASSQRAGYGYTF. CDR3 bases: TGTGCCAGCAGCCAAAGGGCCGGGTACGGCTACACCTTC. The rearrangement joins TRBV7-2 to TRBJ1-2; D gene ambiguous. There are 13 residues in the CDR3. Deletions cut 5 bases from V and 8 bases from J, with 15 bases between. Germline values: CDR1 SGHTA, CDR2 FQGNSA. Based on the CDR3 plus reference TRBV7-2 and TRBJ1-2, the full variable domain is GAGVSQSPSNKVTEKGKDVELRCDPISGHTALYWYRQSLGQGLEFLIYFQGNSAPDKSGLPSDRFSAERTGGSVSTLTIQRTQQEDSAVYLCASSQRAGYGYTFGSGTRLTVV.

Here the CDR3 DNA reads TGTGCCAGCCCCCCGGTGACAGCGGGATCTACAGACTACTACAATGAGCAGTTCTTC. Its translation is CASPPVTAGSTDYYNEQFF. The chain recombines TRBV7-2 with TRBJ2-1, with 7 bases that match TRBD2. Germline V lookup: CDR1 SGHTA, CDR2 FQGNSA. This CDR3 has 19 residues. Unmatched junction bases numbered 22, after V lost 8 bases and J lost 3 bases.

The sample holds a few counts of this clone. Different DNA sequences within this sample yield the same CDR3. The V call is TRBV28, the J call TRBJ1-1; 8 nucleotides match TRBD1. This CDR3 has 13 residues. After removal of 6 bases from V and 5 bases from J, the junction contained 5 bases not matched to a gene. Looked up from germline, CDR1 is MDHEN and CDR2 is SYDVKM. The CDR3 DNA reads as TGTGCCAGCAGCAGAACAGGGGGGACTGAAGCTTTCTTT. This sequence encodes CASSRTGGTEAFF. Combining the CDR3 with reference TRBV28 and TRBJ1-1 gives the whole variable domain DVKVTQSSRYLVKRTGEKVFLECVQDMDHENMFWYRQDPGLGLRLIYFSYDVKMKEKGDIPEGYSVSREKKERFSLILESASTNQTSMYLCASSRTGGTEAFFGQGTRLTVV.

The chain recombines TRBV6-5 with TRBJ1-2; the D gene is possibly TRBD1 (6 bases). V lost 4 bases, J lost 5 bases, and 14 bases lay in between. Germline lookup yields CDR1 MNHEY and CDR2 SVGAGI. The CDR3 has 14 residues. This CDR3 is CASSSPGHTYGYTF. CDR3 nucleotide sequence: TGTGCCAGCAGTTCCCCGGGACACACTTATGGCTACACCTTC.

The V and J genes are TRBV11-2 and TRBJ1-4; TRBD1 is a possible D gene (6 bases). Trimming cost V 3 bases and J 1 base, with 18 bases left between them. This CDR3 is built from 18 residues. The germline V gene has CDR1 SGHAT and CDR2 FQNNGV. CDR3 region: CASSFLGGLVETNEKLFF. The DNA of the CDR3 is TGTGCCAGCAGCTTTCTAGGGGGGCTGGTGGAAACTAATGAAAAACTGTTTTTT.

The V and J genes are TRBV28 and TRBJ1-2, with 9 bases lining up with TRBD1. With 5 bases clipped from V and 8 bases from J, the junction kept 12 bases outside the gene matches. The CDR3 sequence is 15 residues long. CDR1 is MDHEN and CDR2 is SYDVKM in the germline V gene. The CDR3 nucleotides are TGTGCCAGCAGTCTTAGGACAGGGGTTCCAGTGGGCTACACCTTC. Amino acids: CASSLRTGVPVGYTF.

CDR3: CASSLIGSPGEKLFF. CDR3 DNA: TGCGCCAGCAGCTTGATAGGCTCACCCGGGGAAAAACTGTTTTTT. The chain uses TRBV5-1 and TRBJ1-4, with D hard to call. V lost 1 base and J lost 8, with 15 bases in between. The CDR3 sequence is 15 residues long. Germline CDR1 SGHRS, CDR2 YFSETQ.

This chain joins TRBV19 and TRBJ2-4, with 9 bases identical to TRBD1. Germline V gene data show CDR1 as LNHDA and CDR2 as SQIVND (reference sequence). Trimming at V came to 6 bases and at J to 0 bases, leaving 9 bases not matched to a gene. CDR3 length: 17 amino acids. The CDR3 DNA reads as TGTGCCAGTAGGCCAATCCGGACAGGGGAAGCCAAAAACATTCAGTACTTC. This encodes CASRPIRTGEAKNIQYF.

This CDR3 reads CASSGRQPGNTF. In DNA form, the CDR3 reads TGTGCCAGCAGTGGACGACAACCAGGTAACACCTTC. V gene TRBV2 combines with J gene TRBJ1-2; D remains ambiguous. The V gene's germline CDR1 is SNHLY and CDR2 FYNNEI. The CDR3 extends over 12 amino acids. Trimming removed 4 bases at V and 12 bases at J, with 15 bases between.

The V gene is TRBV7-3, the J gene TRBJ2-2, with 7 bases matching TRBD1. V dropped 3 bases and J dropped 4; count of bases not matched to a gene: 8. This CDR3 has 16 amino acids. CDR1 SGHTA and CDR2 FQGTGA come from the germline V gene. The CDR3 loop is CASSLGQSQVTGELFF. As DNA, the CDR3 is TGTGCCAGCAGCTTGGGACAGAGTCAAGTCACCGGGGAGCTGTTTTTT.

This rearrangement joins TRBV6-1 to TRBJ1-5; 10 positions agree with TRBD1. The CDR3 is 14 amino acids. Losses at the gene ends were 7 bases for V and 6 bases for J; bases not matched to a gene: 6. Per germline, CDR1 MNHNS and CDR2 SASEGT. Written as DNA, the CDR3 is TGTGCCAGCATTGGGGACAGGGGTGGTCAGCCCCAGCATTTT. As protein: CASIGDRGGQPQHF.

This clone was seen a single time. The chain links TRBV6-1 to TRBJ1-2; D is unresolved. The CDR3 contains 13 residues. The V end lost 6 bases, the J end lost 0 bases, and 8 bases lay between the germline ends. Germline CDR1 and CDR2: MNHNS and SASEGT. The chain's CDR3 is CASSVLPNYGYTF. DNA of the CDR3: TGTGCCAGCAGCGTACTCCCTAACTATGGCTACACCTTC.